The present T cell receptor beta chain was sequenced within a study of cytomegalovirus exposure and HLA in healthy donors. Vbeta (60) and Jbeta (13) primers were used in the PCR. Sequencing was performed with immunoSEQ multiplex PCR; in TCRdb, only in-frame clones are kept and a portion is missing. The sample includes more than 120,000 clones, over 80% seen only once; the top ten take less than 3%. Findings and limits, study-wide: In an earlier analysis, about 87% or about 30%: the productive usage of most TCR beta V segments. A later analysis found that most CMV-associated TCR beta chains appeared HLA-restricted. DRB1 had the most TCR associations and HLA-C the fewest, a later analysis found, with rates varying by HLA locus. The authors listed 164 TCR beta chains as cytomegalovirus-associated.

Germline lookup yields CDR1 SGHVS and CDR2 FQNEAQ. This CDR3 region has 13 residues. V lost 8 bases and J 0 bases, leaving 8 bases between the germline ends. Comments on this clone: What it recognizes is unknown.

Sequencing input: PBMCs. The chain recombines TRBV7-8 with TRBJ1-3; D gene uncertain. The TCR was taken from a woman between 25 and 40 years old in good health and CMV-seronegative. The CDR3 sequence: CASGLFSGNTIYF. The DNA for the CDR3 is TGTGCCAGCGGACTCTTCTCTGGAAACACCATATATTTT.